This TCR beta chain was sequenced during a study of blood T cell repertoires in COVID-19. Generated by immunoSEQ multiplex PCR, the TCRdb table keeps only in-frame clones and is missing some. The profile shows 130,000 or so clones, about 91% of them singletons. The CDR3 totals 13 residues. Germline trimming cut 9 bases from V and 6 bases from J; bases unmatched to any gene: 5. Germline V gives CDR1 LNHDA, CDR2 SQIVND (reference sequence). Sequences were obtained from peripheral blood. This chain uses TRBV19 with TRBJ1-4; 9 nucleotides line up with TRBD1. The clonotype originates from a woman aged 55 to 70 with acute or convalescent COVID-19. The CDR3 DNA reads as TGTGCCAGCACGGGACAGGGTTATGAAAAACTGTTTTTT. Its protein is CASTGQGYEKLFF.